The rows below give T cell receptor beta chains drawn from one sample of a study of molecular identifiers for immune sequencing clone quantification. TCRdb processed the PCR reads anew with MiXCR; each CDR3 protein has one entry. The sample shows 300,000 to 400,000 distinct CDR3 sequences, around 21% of them seen only once. The sequenced sample consisted of naive CD8+ T cells from blood, with Jurkat cell RNA spiked in. The receptors stem from a human donor in good health. Some libraries in this study had Jurkat cell RNA spiked in. The conserved cysteine and the conserved F or W are not part of the CDR3 here.

V: TRBV7-8; J: TRBJ2-7; CDR3: ASSLRFGEQY
V: TRBV4-2; J: TRBJ2-5; CDR3: ASSQDGGSPETQY
V: TRBV4-1; J: TRBJ2-3; CDR3: ASSQGPPTSGGPTDTQY
V: TRBV2; J: TRBJ2-3; CDR3: ASSSLPGKSTDTQY
V: TRBV6-5; J: TRBJ2-7; CDR3: ASSQPLPGEGARYEQY
V: TRBV27; J: TRBJ1-1; CDR3: ASSPLWQGLDTEAF
V: TRBV28; J: TRBJ2-7; CDR3: ASSFGLFSYEQY
V: TRBV7-9; J: TRBJ2-2; CDR3: ASSSLFPRGTGELF
V: TRBV30; J: TRBJ2-3; CDR3: AWSALAGAGDTQY
V: TRBV4-1; J: TRBJ1-1; CDR3: ASSQEDRLRVATEAF
V: TRBV5-6; J: TRBJ2-3; CDR3: ASSIRDRGRSTDTQY